The clone carrying this T cell receptor (beta chain) was seen many times. The data were taken from a study of identical twins. TCRdb processed the 5' RACE reads anew with MiXCR; each CDR3 protein has one entry. The sample records some 590,000 distinct CDR3 sequences, around 9.6% being singletons. The same sample was also used in a study of yellow fever vaccine responses in identical twins.

The receptor's source is a woman aged 18-30 years in good health. The sequenced sample was PBMCs.

The CDR3 DNA reads as TGTGCCAGCAGCCTTTATGGGGACAGGGGAAGGGATGGCTACACCTTC. Its protein product is CASSLYGDRGRDGYTF. The rearrangement joins TRBV3-1 to TRBJ1-2, with TRBD1 matching 10 bases. Germline V gives CDR1 LGHDT, CDR2 YNNKEL (reference sequence). V lost 4 bases and J lost 6; bases outside the gene matches: 11. The CDR3 length is 16 residues.